The next 10 T cell receptor beta chains were all read from a single sample in a study of CD8 T cells in ankylosing spondylitis. A single record per CDR3 protein comes from TCRdb applying MiXCR to the 5' RACE reads. The sample yields 160,000 or so distinct CDR3 sequences, 9.8% seen once. The specimen sequenced was blood, either unsorted or a sorted T cell fraction (not recorded which). These receptors were taken from a female donor with ankylosing spondylitis or in good health (not recorded which).

This clonotype was found many times. The chain uses TRBV10-3 and TRBJ2-5, with 8 bases aligning to TRBD2. The length of the CDR3 is 17 residues. V was clipped by 3 bases and J by 0 bases; unmatched bases: 9. Germline loops: CDR1 ENHRY, CDR2 SYGVKD. In DNA form, the CDR3 reads TGTGCCATCAGTGAAGAGGTCGGTAGCGGGAACCAAGAGACCCAGTACTTC. The encoded protein is CAISEEVGSGNQETQYF.

The rearrangement joins TRBV7-8 to TRBJ1-2; 10 positions agree with TRBD1. V shed 5 bases and J 0 bases; nucleotides not matched to a gene: 15. CDR1 and CDR2 from the germline V gene are SGHVS and FQNEAQ. This CDR3 has 19 amino acids. The CDR3 nucleotides are TGTGCCAGCAGCCCCCGTGCCCGGGACAGGGGCTTAGCTAACTATGGCTACACCTTC. Its protein product is CASSPRARDRGLANYGYTF.

The V and J genes are TRBV28 and TRBJ2-7; 8 nucleotides line up with TRBD1. CDR1 and CDR2 (germline): MDHEN, SYDVKM. V lost 6 bases to trimming and J lost 2 bases; unmatched junction nucleotides: 3. The CDR3 length is 13 residues. In DNA form, the CDR3 reads TGTGCCAGCAGCGACAGGGGACCCTACGAGCAGTACTTC. Translated, it gives CASSDRGPYEQYF.

The chain has TRBV5-5 and TRBJ2-1, with 10 bases matching TRBD2. Germline CDR1 reads SGHKS; CDR2 reads YYEKEE (reference sequence). The CDR3 covers 17 residues. With 4 bases clipped from V and 7 bases from J, the junction kept 14 bases outside the gene matches. The CDR3 sequence: CASSPHGAGGPGNEQFF. DNA for the CDR3: TGTGCCAGCAGCCCGCACGGAGCGGGAGGGCCGGGTAATGAGCAGTTCTTC.

This clonotype was seen ten or more times. J is TRBJ1-5 and V is TRBV13; no clear D. CDR1 is PRHDT, CDR2 FYEKMQ, per germline (reference sequence). The CDR3 sequence is 14 residues long. V lost 5 bases and J lost 3, with 11 bases in between. CDR3 in amino acids: CASSPDPTNQPQHF. The CDR3 DNA is TGTGCCAGCAGCCCCGACCCAACCAATCAGCCCCAGCATTTT.

The chain is built from TRBV2 and TRBJ2-6; D may be TRBD2 (6 bases). From germline, CDR1 is SNHLY and CDR2 FYNNEI. Deletions cut 6 bases from V and 0 bases from J, with 21 bases between. This CDR3 spans 19 amino acids. CDR3 sequence reads: CASSPWEDTAPSGANVLTF. For the CDR3, the DNA is TGTGCCAGCAGCCCTTGGGAGGACACCGCACCCTCTGGGGCCAACGTCCTGACTTTC. Based on the CDR3 plus reference TRBV2 and TRBJ2-6, the full variable domain is EPEVTQTPSHQVTQMGQEVILRCVPISNHLYFYWYRQILGQKVEFLVSFYNNEISEKSEIFDDQFSVERPDGSNFTLKIRSTKLEDSAMYFCASSPWEDTAPSGANVLTFGAGSRLTVL.

This clonotype has a count of ten or more. The chain joins TRBV7-3 to TRBJ2-5, with 8 bases that match TRBD2. CDR3 size: 14 residues. J lost 5 bases, V lost 5 bases, and 7 bases had no gene match. CDR1 is SGHTA, CDR2 FQGTGA, per germline. This chain's CDR3 is CASSPTSGWETQYF. The CDR3 DNA follows: TGTGCCAGCAGCCCTACTAGCGGATGGGAGACCCAGTACTTC.

The chain links TRBV6-5 to TRBJ2-1, with a tentative D call TRBD2 (5 bases). Per the germline V gene, CDR1 is MNHEY and CDR2 is SVGAGI. The V gene lost 5 bases and the J gene lost 9 bases, with 11 bases spanning the gap. The CDR3 loop spans 12 amino acids. CDR3 protein: CASSNLGGEQFF. CDR3 nucleotides: TGTGCCAGCAGTAACCTAGGAGGTGAGCAGTTCTTC.

This clonotype was observed a handful of times. The rearrangement uses TRBV4-3 and TRBJ1-1; D not certain. Germline CDR1 and CDR2: LGHNA and YSLEER. Trimming took 3 bases from V and 4 from J, leaving 15 bases between them. The CDR3 contains 15 residues. The CDR3 region is CASSQGQMSGTEAFF. The CDR3 region has the DNA TGCGCCAGCAGCCAGGGTCAGATGTCCGGCACTGAAGCTTTCTTT.

The chain carries TRBV5-6 and TRBJ2-2; 8 positions agree with TRBD2. The CDR3 is 15 residues long. After removal of 4 bases from V and 3 bases from J, the junction contained 5 bases not matched to a gene. Looked up from germline, CDR1 is SGHDT and CDR2 is YYEEEE. The CDR3 sequence: CASSLSGSYTGELFF. CDR3 sequence (DNA): TGTGCCAGCAGCCTGAGCGGGAGTTACACCGGGGAGCTGTTTTTT.